This TCR beta chain was identified in a study of blood T cell repertoires in COVID-19 (dated by TCRdb to about 2020). As for the study more broadly: Samples from collaborators originated in the United States, Italy and Spain and spanned both the acute and convalescent phases of COVID-19. Deeply sampled blood TCRbeta repertoires from subjects exposed to, actively infected with, or recovered from COVID-19 were included in the dataset. The material from the prospective study consisted of cDNA or gDNA derived from T cells, B-cell-depleted T cells, or PBMCs. The repertoires were released in a freely available public database intended as a resource for research on the immune response to SARS-CoV-2. Nearly every sample came with metadata listing a de-identified subject ID, COVID-19 status, age in years and sex. Samples came from the ongoing ImmuneRACE study (first 160 participants) plus 1,254 subjects from 6 global collaborators. Where available, HLA class I and class II types were taken from metadata supplied by the sample provider and were not determined by assay-based typing. Paper-wide results and their limitations: The quantity of clinical and demographic metadata differed by source and by participant and was supplied without curation.

TCRbeta CDR3 regions were amplified from genomic DNA using the immunoSEQ Assay, a bias-controlled multiplex PCR. Per the original workflow: The number of nucleated cells in each sample was estimated from the amplification of reference gene primers within the assay. To quantify the absolute abundance of each unique TCRbeta CDR3 rearrangement, sequence reads were collapsed and filtered. Productive Simpson clonality was computed per sample as the square root of Simpson's diversity index over productive rearrangements. Not all clones reach the TCRdb copy of this immuneACCESS table, which keeps in-frame sequences only. Checked studies attribute under half of the gap to unresolved V genes and leave the rest unexplained. V and J calls and clone size are given by that table; D and trimming were obtained from the DNA. This sample has over 250,000 clones in its table, and 87% of those were observed once. Clones ranked in the top ten supply approximately 1.5% of the sample.

Samples from volunteer blood donors who had recovered from COVID-19 were contributed by a second Seattle source. The collaborating institutions used their own protocols to collect whole blood in K2EDTA tubes. For TCRbeta analysis, collaborators shipped samples as frozen whole blood, isolated PBMCs, or DNA extracted from either of those sample types. A word on this clone: This clone's antigen is unknown. No quality values exist for individual bases; no much larger clone is one base distant.

From a lookup of the germline V gene, CDR1 and CDR2 are SNHLY and FYNNEI. Including cysteine and phenylalanine, the CDR3 has 13 amino acids. Only the CDR3 region is kept as DNA, spanning 39 bases read in frame from base 1. Trimming removed 7 bases from V and 5 bases from J; the gene matches leave 2 bases unexplained. The rearrangement combines TRBV2 with TRBJ1-6; 7 middle bases align to TRBD1. This receptor was obtained from a woman between 35 and 50 years old who had recovered from COVID-19. Sequenced material: peripheral blood. The CDR3 protein sequence reads: CASKDRNNSPLHF. DNA sequence: TGTGCCAGCAAGGACAGGAATAATTCACCCCTCCACTTT.